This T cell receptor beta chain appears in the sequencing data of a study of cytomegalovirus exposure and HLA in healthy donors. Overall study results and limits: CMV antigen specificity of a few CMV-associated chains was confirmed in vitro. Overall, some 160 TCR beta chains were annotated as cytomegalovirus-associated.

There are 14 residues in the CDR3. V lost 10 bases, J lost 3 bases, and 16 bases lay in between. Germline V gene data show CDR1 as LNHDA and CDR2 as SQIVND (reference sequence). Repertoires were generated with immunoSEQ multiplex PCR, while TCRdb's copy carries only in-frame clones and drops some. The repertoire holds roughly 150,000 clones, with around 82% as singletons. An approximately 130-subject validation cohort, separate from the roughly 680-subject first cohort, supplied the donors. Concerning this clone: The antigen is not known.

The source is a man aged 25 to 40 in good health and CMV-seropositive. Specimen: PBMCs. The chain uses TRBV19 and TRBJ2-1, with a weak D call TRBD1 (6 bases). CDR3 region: CATAGGDNYNEQFF. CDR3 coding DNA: TGTGCCACCGCTGGTGGGGACAACTACAATGAGCAGTTCTTC.